The present TCR beta chain was sequenced within a study of T cell responses to AZD1222 COVID-19 vaccine. J gave up 8 bases and V 4 bases, and 9 bases lay outside the gene matches. The CDR3 totals 15 residues. CDR1 MDHEN and CDR2 SYDVKM come from the germline V gene. This clone has more than one count but fewer than ten. Profiling relied on immunoSEQ multiplex PCR, and the TCRdb table lists in-frame clones only, not all of them. The table lists roughly 120,000 clones, 88% of them singletons. The sequencing here drew on peripheral blood, taken on day 0 of MenACWY control vaccination. This receptor was taken from an adult in good health. The chain recombines TRBV28 with TRBJ1-2; the match to TRBD1 covers 11 bases. This CDR3 is CASSSRGTGGEGYTF. Written as DNA, the CDR3 is TGTGCCAGCAGTTCTAGGGGGACAGGGGGAGAAGGCTACACCTTC.